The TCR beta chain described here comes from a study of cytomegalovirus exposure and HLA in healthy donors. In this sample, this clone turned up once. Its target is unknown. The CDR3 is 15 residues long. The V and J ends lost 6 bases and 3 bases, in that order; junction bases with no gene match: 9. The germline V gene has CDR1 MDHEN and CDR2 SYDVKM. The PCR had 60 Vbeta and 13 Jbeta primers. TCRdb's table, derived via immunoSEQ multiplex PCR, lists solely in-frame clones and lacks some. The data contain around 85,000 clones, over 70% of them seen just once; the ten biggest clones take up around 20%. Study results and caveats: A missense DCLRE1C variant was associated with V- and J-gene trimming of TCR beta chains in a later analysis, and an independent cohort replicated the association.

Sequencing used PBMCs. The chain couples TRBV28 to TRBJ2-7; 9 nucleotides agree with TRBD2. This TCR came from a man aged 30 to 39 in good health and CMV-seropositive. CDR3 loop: CASSPQGLAFYEQYF. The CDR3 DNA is TGTGCCAGCAGCCCCCAGGGACTAGCATTCTACGAGCAGTACTTC. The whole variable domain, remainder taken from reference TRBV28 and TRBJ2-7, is DVKVTQSSRYLVKRTGEKVFLECVQDMDHENMFWYRQDPGLGLRLIYFSYDVKMKEKGDIPEGYSVSREKKERFSLILESASTNQTSMYLCASSPQGLAFYEQYFGPGTRLTVT.